What follows is one T cell receptor (beta chain) and its context. Source study methods: Amplification of reference gene primers provided the estimated nucleated cell counts. TCRdb keeps only in-frame clones here, not all; method: immunoSEQ multiplex PCR. The DNA was the basis for D and trimming; V, J and clone size are from that table. This table holds about 120,000 clones, 81% found once. This record comes from a study of blood T cell repertoires in COVID-19. The junction had 12 bases not matched to a gene; V was cut back by 6 bases and J by 3 bases. From germline, CDR1 is MNHEY and CDR2 SMNVEV (reference sequence). The CDR3 has 16 amino acids.

Sequencing was performed on peripheral blood. This chain links TRBV27 with TRBJ2-7; 9 bases match TRBD2. The receptor comes from a human donor in a cohort sampled during active COVID-19. The CDR3 loop reads CASRRGGVAGVYEQYF. CDR3 DNA sequence: TGTGCCAGCAGGCGGGGAGGGGTAGCGGGAGTCTACGAGCAGTACTTC.